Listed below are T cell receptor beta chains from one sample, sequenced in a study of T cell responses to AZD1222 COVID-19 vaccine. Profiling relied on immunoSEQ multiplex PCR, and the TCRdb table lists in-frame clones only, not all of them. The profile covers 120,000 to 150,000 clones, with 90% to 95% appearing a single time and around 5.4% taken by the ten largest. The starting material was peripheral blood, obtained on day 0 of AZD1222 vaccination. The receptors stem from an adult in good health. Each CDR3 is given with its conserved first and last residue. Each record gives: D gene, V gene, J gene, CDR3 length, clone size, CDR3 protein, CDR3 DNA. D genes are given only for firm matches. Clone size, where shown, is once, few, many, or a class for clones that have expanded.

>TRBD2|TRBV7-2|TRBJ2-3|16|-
CASSLFREVVGDTQYF
TGTGCCAGCAGCTTATTTCGGGAGGTGGTGGGAGATACGCAGTATTTT
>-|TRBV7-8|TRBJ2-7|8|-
CASSLALF
TGTGCCAGCAGCCTGGCTCTATTC
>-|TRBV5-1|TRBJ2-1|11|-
CASSRYNEQFF
TGCGCCAGCAGTCGATACAATGAGCAGTTCTTC
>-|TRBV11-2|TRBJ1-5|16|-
CASSLGTGTLNQPQHF
TGTGCCAGCAGCTTAGGAACCGGGACACTTAATCAGCCCCAGCATTTT
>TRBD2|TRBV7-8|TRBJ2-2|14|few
CASSFLGGAGELFF
TGTGCCAGCAGCTTCCTGGGGGGGGCCGGGGAGCTGTTTTTT
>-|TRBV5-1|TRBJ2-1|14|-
CASSWTVQDNEQFF
TGCGCCAGCAGCTGGACGGTACAGGACAATGAGCAGTTCTTC
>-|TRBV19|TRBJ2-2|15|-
CASSMALGGTGELFF
TGTGCCAGTAGTATGGCCCTCGGGGGCACCGGGGAGCTGTTTTTT
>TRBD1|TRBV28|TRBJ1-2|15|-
CASSLHRGIFYGYTF
TGTGCCAGCAGTTTGCACAGGGGAATATTTTATGGCTACACCTTC
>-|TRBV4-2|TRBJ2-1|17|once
CASSQDRSAGRDNEQFF
TGTGCCAGCAGCCAAGATCGGTCGGCGGGTAGAGACAATGAGCAGTTCTTC
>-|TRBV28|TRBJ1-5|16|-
CASSLFGGGSNQPQHF
TGTGCCAGCAGTTTGTTTGGGGGAGGGAGCAATCAGCCCCAGCATTTT
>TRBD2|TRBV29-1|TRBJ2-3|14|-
CSVAGGGAVDTQYF
TGCAGCGTTGCCGGGGGGGGCGCAGTAGATACGCAGTATTTT
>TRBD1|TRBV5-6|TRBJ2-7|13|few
CASSTGTVGEQYF
TGTGCCAGCAGCACCGGGACAGTGGGGGAGCAGTACTTC
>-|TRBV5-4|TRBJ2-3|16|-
CASSLRGGLNTDTQYF
TGTGCCAGCAGTCTTCGAGGGGGGCTTAACACAGATACGCAGTATTTT
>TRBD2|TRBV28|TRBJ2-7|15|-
CASSSGSARSYEQYF
TGTGCCAGTAGTAGCGGGAGCGCTCGCTCCTACGAGCAGTACTTC
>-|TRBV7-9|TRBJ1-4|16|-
CASSAGDKPSNEKLFF
TGTGCCAGCAGCGCTGGGGACAAACCCTCTAATGAAAAACTGTTTTTT
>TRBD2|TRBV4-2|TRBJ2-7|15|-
CASSQQGLQFYEQYF
TGTGCCAGCAGCCAACAGGGACTACAATTCTACGAGCAGTACTTC
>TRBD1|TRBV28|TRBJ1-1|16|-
CASSFLGGVGNTEAFF
TGTGCCAGCAGTTTCTTAGGGGGCGTCGGGAACACTGAAGCTTTCTTT
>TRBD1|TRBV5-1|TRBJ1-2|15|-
CASSLGDRSGYGYTF
TGCGCCAGCAGCTTGGGGGACAGGTCTGGCTATGGCTACACCTTC
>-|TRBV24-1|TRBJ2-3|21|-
CATSDTGQVALLGLSTDTQYF
TGTGCCACCAGTGATACGGGGCAGGTCGCTCTCTTGGGACTTAGCACAGATACGCAGTATTTT
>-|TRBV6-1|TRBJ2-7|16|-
CASSEGGGGPSYEQYF
TGTGCCAGCAGTGAAGGAGGGGGAGGGCCATCCTACGAGCAGTACTTC
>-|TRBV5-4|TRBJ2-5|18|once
CASSFRGFGAGEMETQYF
TGTGCCAGCAGCTTTCGGGGATTTGGGGCAGGGGAGATGGAGACCCAGTACTTC
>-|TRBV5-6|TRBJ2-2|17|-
CASSWRYRGGNTGELFF
TGTGCCAGCAGCTGGAGATACAGGGGGGGAAACACCGGGGAGCTGTTTTTT
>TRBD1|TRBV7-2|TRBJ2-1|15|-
CASSFWTGTDNEQFF
TGTGCCAGCAGCTTTTGGACAGGGACCGACAATGAGCAGTTCTTC
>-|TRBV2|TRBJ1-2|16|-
CASSVSTSDTEYGYTF
TGTGCCAGCAGTGTCAGTACTTCCGACACTGAGTATGGCTACACCTTC
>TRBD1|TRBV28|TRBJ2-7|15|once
CASRSPGTGTYEQYF
TGTGCCAGCAGATCTCCCGGGACAGGGACCTACGAGCAGTACTTC
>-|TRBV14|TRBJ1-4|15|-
CASSRHLGPNEKLFF
TGTGCCAGCAGCCGCCACCTAGGACCTAATGAAAAACTGTTTTTT
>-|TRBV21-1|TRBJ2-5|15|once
CASSKLATSGETQYF
TGTGCCAGCAGCAAATTGGCGACTAGCGGGGAGACCCAGTACTTC
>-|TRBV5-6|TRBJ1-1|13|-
CASSSPTEPEAFF
TGTGCCAGCAGCTCCCCGACGGAACCTGAAGCTTTCTTT
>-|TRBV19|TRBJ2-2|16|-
CASSYGGGTNTGELFF
TGTGCCAGTAGTTATGGGGGAGGAACAAACACCGGGGAGCTGTTTTTT
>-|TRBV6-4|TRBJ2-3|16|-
CASSTGRRGATDTQYF
TGTGCCAGCAGTACCGGGAGAAGGGGGGCTACAGATACGCAGTATTTT
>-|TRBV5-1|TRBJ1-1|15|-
CASSTYRVGNTEAFF
TGCGCCAGCAGCACCTACAGGGTTGGGAACACTGAAGCTTTCTTT
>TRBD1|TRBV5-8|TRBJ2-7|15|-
CASSLYGTGSREQYF
TGTGCCAGCAGCTTGTACGGGACAGGGTCTCGCGAGCAGTACTTC
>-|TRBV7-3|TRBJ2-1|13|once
CASSLAGDNEQFF
TGTGCCAGCAGCTTGGCAGGGGACAATGAGCAGTTCTTC
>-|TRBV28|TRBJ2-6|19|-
CASEGGSGAIISGANVLTF
TGTGCCAGCGAAGGTGGTTCGGGGGCTATAATCTCTGGGGCCAACGTCCTGACTTTC
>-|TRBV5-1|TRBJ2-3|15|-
CASSLTGQLTDTQYF
TGCGCCAGCAGCTTGACGGGCCAGCTCACAGATACGCAGTATTTT
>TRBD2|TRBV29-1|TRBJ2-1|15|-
CSVLISGRAYNEQFF
TGCAGCGTTCTTATTAGCGGGAGGGCCTACAATGAGCAGTTCTTC
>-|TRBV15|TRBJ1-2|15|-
CATSRGVGHGYGYTF
TGTGCCACCAGCAGAGGTGTAGGGCATGGCTATGGCTACACCTTC
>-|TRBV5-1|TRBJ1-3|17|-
CASSLFAGLTSGNTIYF
TGCGCCAGCAGCTTGTTCGCGGGACTGACCTCTGGAAACACCATATATTTT
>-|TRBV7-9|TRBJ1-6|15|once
CASSEGWGDNSPLHF
TGTGCCAGCAGTGAAGGCTGGGGTGACAATTCACCCCTCCACTTT
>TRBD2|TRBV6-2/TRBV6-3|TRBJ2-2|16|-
CASSLASGRTGGELFF
TGTGCCAGCAGTTTGGCTAGCGGGAGGACTGGCGGGGAGCTGTTTTTT
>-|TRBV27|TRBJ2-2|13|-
CASRVSNTGELFF
TGTGCCAGCAGGGTATCGAACACCGGGGAGCTGTTTTTT